This is a list of T cell receptor beta chains from one sample in a study of STAT5B mutations in CD4+ large granular lymphocyte leukemia. Here immunoSEQ multiplex PCR was the method, and the copy in TCRdb shows in-frame clones only, minus some. The table records tens of thousands of clones, roughly 85% of them present only once. Sequencing was performed on CD4+ T cells from blood buffy coats. Receptors were obtained from a human donor in good health. Both conserved end residues are part of each CDR3. The D gene is left open where the match is weak. The size field is filled for only some rows; it gives once, few, many or a size class.

V,size,D,J,CDR3,DNA
TRBV6-4,NA,NA,TRBJ2-1,CASSDSRAGNEQFF,TGTGCCAGCAGTGACTCTAGGGCAGGCAATGAGCAGTTCTTC
TRBV5-1,NA,TRBD1,TRBJ2-2,CASSLDRGETGELFF,TGCGCCAGCAGCTTGGACAGGGGGGAAACCGGGGAGCTGTTTTTT
TRBV6-6,NA,NA,TRBJ1-5,CASSYPGLGQPQHF,TGTGCCAGCAGTTACCCAGGGTTAGGTCAGCCCCAGCATTTT
TRBV9,NA,TRBD1,TRBJ2-7,CASSARQGASQEQYF,TGTGCCAGCAGCGCCCGACAGGGGGCGTCACAAGAGCAGTACTTC
TRBV6-1,NA,NA,TRBJ1-1,CASSDFGKWNTEAFF,TGTGCCAGCAGTGATTTCGGGAAATGGAACACTGAAGCTTTCTTT
TRBV10-2,NA,TRBD1,TRBJ1-2,CASSLTGGAGYTF,TGCGCCAGCAGTTTGACAGGGGGGGCTGGCTACACCTTC
TRBV5-6,few,NA,TRBJ1-5,CASSRRQPNQPQHF,TGTGCCAGCAGCCGGCGACAGCCCAATCAGCCCCAGCATTTT
TRBV9,NA,NA,TRBJ1-1,CASSVGGAVTEAFF,TGTGCCAGCAGCGTAGGGGGCGCGGTCACTGAAGCTTTCTTT
TRBV28,once,TRBD1,TRBJ2-2,CASSYPDRGPGELFF,TGTGCCAGCAGTTATCCGGACAGGGGTCCCGGGGAGCTGTTTTTT
TRBV7-3,NA,NA,TRBJ2-3,CASSSDRHLTDTQYF,TGTGCCAGCAGCTCCGACAGACACTTAACAGATACGCAGTATTTT
TRBV7-9,NA,TRBD2,TRBJ2-1,CASSLAPSGRASEQFF,TGTGCCAGCAGCTTAGCGCCGAGCGGGAGGGCGAGTGAGCAGTTCTTC